A single sample gave rise to the 20 T cell receptor beta chains below, sequenced in a study of OX40 agonist ivuxolimab in advanced cancers. The library was produced with the immunoSEQ multiplex PCR assay. This immuneACCESS table, as held by TCRdb, lists in-frame sequences with V and J called but not all clones. Of the missing ones, under half trace to an unresolved V gene in checked studies; the others have no known cause. The sample has 25,000 to 40,000 clones on record, 70% to 85% of them singletons. The top ten clonotypes cover around a fifth of the sample. Sequenced here: CD4+ or CD8+ T cells sorted from blood, sampled in a trial of the OX40 agonist ivuxolimab. Receptors originate from an adult with an advanced solid tumor such as melanoma, head and neck, liver or kidney cancer.

This clone was counted a few times. The chain uses TRBV6-5 and TRBJ2-4; D remains ambiguous. CDR1 is MNHEY, CDR2 SVGAGI, per germline. The CDR3 length is 13 residues. Trimming shortened V by 2 bases and J by 4 bases, and 6 bases separated the two germline ends. The CDR3 nucleotides are TGTGCCAGCAGTTACACTGGGAAAAACATTCAGTACTTC. Translating it yields CASSYTGKNIQYF.

The CDR3 DNA follows: TGCGCCAGCAGCCAAGATTGGGGGTCCTACGAGCAGTACTTC. This codes for CASSQDWGSYEQYF. The chain couples TRBV4-1 to TRBJ2-7; D is possibly TRBD1 or TRBD2 (5 bases each). Germline V lookup: CDR1 MGHRA, CDR2 YSYEKL. V lost 0 bases and J lost 1, with 7 bases in between. The CDR3 sequence is 14 residues long.

This clone was seen only once. The chain carries TRBV11-2 and TRBJ2-5; 10 nucleotides align to TRBD2. The closer fit of TRBJ2-7 to the DNA end suggests the J call may be wrong. Germline CDR1 SGHAT, CDR2 FQNNGV. CDR3 length equals 16 residues. The CDR3 nucleotides read TGTGCCAGCAGCTTAGAACCTAGCGGGAGCTCCTACGAGCAGTACTTC. Protein product: CASSLEPSGSSYEQYF.

The V gene is TRBV11-2, the J gene TRBJ2-1; 10 nucleotides agree with TRBD2. Per the germline V gene, CDR1 is SGHAT and CDR2 is FQNNGV. This CDR3 has 16 residues. Unmatched junction bases numbered 9, after V lost 4 bases and J lost 6 bases. The CDR3 region is CASSWSLVAGGNEQFF. The CDR3 DNA sequence: TGTGCCAGCAGCTGGTCGTTGGTAGCGGGAGGCAATGAGCAGTTCTTC.

The chain uses TRBV6-5 and TRBJ2-7, with unresolved D. The germline CDR1 and CDR2 sequences are MNHEY and SVGAGI. V was pared by 5 bases and J by 1 base, with 6 bases between. CDR3 length: 12 amino acids. CDR3 loop: CASSVRSYEQYF. For the CDR3, the DNA is TGTGCCAGCAGTGTACGATCCTACGAGCAGTACTTC.

The chain carries TRBV27 and TRBJ1-3; unclear D gene. Germline CDR1 MNHEY, CDR2 SMNVEV (reference sequence). Trimming removed 4 bases from V and 0 bases from J, with 7 bases in between. The CDR3 is 14 amino acids. The CDR3 DNA follows: TGTGCCAGCAGTTCCGGGAGCTCTGGAAACACCATATATTTT. It translates to CASSSGSSGNTIYF.

The chain combines TRBV7-6 with TRBJ1-5; tentative D call: TRBD1 (5 bases). The V end lost 2 bases, the J end lost 5 bases, and 19 bases lay between the germline ends. The CDR3 extends over 17 amino acids. Germline V lookup: CDR1 SGHVS, CDR2 FNYEAQ. The CDR3 here is CASSLYSTGTEDQPQHF. The DNA for the CDR3 is TGTGCCAGCAGCTTATATAGTACCGGGACGGAAGATCAGCCCCAGCATTTT.

CDR3 nucleotide sequence: TGCAGCGTCCAGACAGGGGACTCCTACGAGCAGTACTTC. Protein sequence: CSVQTGDSYEQYF. The chain uses TRBV29-1 and TRBJ2-7, with 8 bases fitting TRBD1. The CDR3 consists of 13 residues. Losses at the gene ends were 6 bases for V and 0 bases for J; bases not matched to a gene: 4. The germline V gene encodes CDR1 SQVTM and CDR2 ANQGSEA.

In this sample, this clone turned up a few times. The chain uses TRBV6-5 and TRBJ1-2; no firm D call. CDR3 size: 14 residues. CDR1 and CDR2 (germline): MNHEY, SVGAGI. The V end was cut by 5 bases, the J end by 6 bases, with 16 bases between. CDR3 in amino acids: CASSLHPRVHGYTF. In DNA form, the CDR3 reads TGTGCCAGCAGTCTACACCCTAGGGTCCATGGCTACACCTTC.

The gene calls are TRBV9 and TRBJ1-5; D is uncertain. The germline V gene encodes CDR1 SGDLS and CDR2 YYNGEE. Trimming left V 2 bases short and J 0 bases short, with 9 bases between. The CDR3 length is 15 residues. In DNA, the CDR3 is TGTGCCAGCAGCGTCGGTCAAGATAGCAATCAGCCCCAGCATTTT. Amino acids: CASSVGQDSNQPQHF.

The J gene is TRBJ2-6, the V gene TRBV27; D is ambiguous. CDR3 length equals 15 residues. The V and J ends lost 3 bases and 4 bases respectively, with 10 bases between them. Germline CDR1 MNHEY, CDR2 SMNVEV (reference sequence). The CDR3 coding sequence is TGTGCCAGCAGTTTCCTCCTGGCCGGGGCCAACGTCCTGACTTTC. It yields the protein CASSFLLAGANVLTF.

This clone was recorded only once. The CDR3 DNA reads TGCGCCAGCAGCCCCCTCTTGATCGGCTCCTACGAGCAGTACTTC. Amino acids: CASSPLLIGSYEQYF. The genes are TRBV5-1 and TRBJ2-7; D call uncertain. Germline values: CDR1 SGHRS, CDR2 YFSETQ. The CDR3 consists of 15 residues. V lost 4 bases and J 0 bases, leaving 14 bases between the germline ends. The entire variable domain, with the rest obtained from reference TRBV5-1 and TRBJ2-7, is as follows: KAGVTQTPRYLIKTRGQQVTLSCSPISGHRSVSWYQQTPGQGLQFLFEYFSETQRNKGNFPGRFSGRQFSNSRSEMNVSTLELGDSALYLCASSPLLIGSYEQYFGPGTRLTVT.

This chain connects TRBV10-3 to TRBJ1-3, with TRBD1 matching 7 bases. This CDR3 is built from 15 residues. The ends lost 2 bases at V and 2 bases at J; junction bases unmatched: 3. In germline, CDR1 is ENHRY, CDR2 SYGVKD. The CDR3 DNA reads as TGTGCCATCAGTGAGGGGAGGGGGCCTGGAAACACCATATATTTT. Translation gives CAISEGRGPGNTIYF.

This chain links TRBV6-5 with TRBJ1-3; D is possibly TRBD1 (6 bases). The V end was cut by 6 bases, the J end by 4 bases, with 16 bases between. Germline V gene lookup returns CDR1 MNHEY and CDR2 SVGAGI. There are 15 residues in the CDR3. The CDR3 protein is CASSNRDFRGNTIYF. CDR3 coding DNA: TGTGCCAGCAGCAACAGGGATTTCAGGGGAAACACCATATATTTT.

The CDR3 DNA sequence: TGTGCCAGCTCACCACCCGGGACAGGGATAAATGAGCAGTTCTTC. Translation gives CASSPPGTGINEQFF. The chain employs TRBV18 and TRBJ2-1; TRBD1 matches at 9 bases. V shed 0 bases and J 7 bases; nucleotides not matched to a gene: 4. The CDR3 spans 15 residues. Germline CDR1 reads KGHSH; CDR2 reads LQKENI. The entire variable domain, with the rest obtained from reference TRBV18 and TRBJ2-1, is as follows: NAGVMQNPRHLVRRRGQEARLRCSPMKGHSHVYWYRQLPEEGLKFMVYLQKENIIDESGMPKERFSAEFPKEGPSILRIQQVVRGDSAAYFCASSPPGTGINEQFFGPGTRLTVL.

The chain carries TRBV10-3 and TRBJ1-1; perhaps TRBD1 as D (5 bases). Trimming stripped 6 bases from V and 1 base from J, with 21 bases between. CDR3 length: 17 residues. Germline CDR1 ENHRY, CDR2 SYGVKD. The CDR3 DNA reads TGTGCCATCAGAGAGCATCCGGGACGGACTTCGAACACTGAAGCTTTCTTT. This encodes CAIREHPGRTSNTEAFF.

This sequence joins TRBV19 and TRBJ1-1; maybe TRBD1 (6 bases). Germline V gives CDR1 LNHDA, CDR2 SQIVND (reference sequence). This CDR3 contains 14 residues. Trimming stripped 4 bases from V and 3 bases from J, with 12 bases between. CDR3 loop: CASSRGLGDTEAFF. The CDR3 DNA is TGTGCCAGTAGTAGGGGGCTCGGGGACACTGAAGCTTTCTTT.

V and J are TRBV7-3 and TRBJ2-1, with 8 bases matching TRBD2. In germline, CDR1 is SGHTA, CDR2 FQGTGA. There are 15 residues in the CDR3. The J segment lost 8 bases and the V segment lost 0 bases, leaving 6 bases of the junction unmatched. The CDR3 bases are TGTGCCAGCAGCTTAACTAGCGGGGTTAAGTATGAGCAGTTCTTC. Its translation is CASSLTSGVKYEQFF.

The chain couples TRBV5-5 to TRBJ2-1; D is unresolved. This CDR3 spans 13 amino acids. The germline V gene encodes CDR1 SGHKS and CDR2 YYEKEE (reference sequence). The V and J ends lost 0 bases and 4 bases respectively, with 5 bases between them. CDR3 DNA sequence: TGTGCCAGCAGCTTGGAGGAGTACAATGAGCAGTTCTTC. Translation: CASSLEEYNEQFF.

The CDR3 bases are TGTGCCAGCAGCTCCCGAGGGACTCCCGAGACCCAGTACTTC. As protein: CASSSRGTPETQYF. The chain combines TRBV7-8 with TRBJ2-5, with a possible D match to TRBD2 (6 bases). This CDR3 is built from 14 residues. V was cut by 4 bases and J by 5 bases, with 14 bases left in between. Germline assignment: CDR1 SGHVS and CDR2 FQNEAQ.